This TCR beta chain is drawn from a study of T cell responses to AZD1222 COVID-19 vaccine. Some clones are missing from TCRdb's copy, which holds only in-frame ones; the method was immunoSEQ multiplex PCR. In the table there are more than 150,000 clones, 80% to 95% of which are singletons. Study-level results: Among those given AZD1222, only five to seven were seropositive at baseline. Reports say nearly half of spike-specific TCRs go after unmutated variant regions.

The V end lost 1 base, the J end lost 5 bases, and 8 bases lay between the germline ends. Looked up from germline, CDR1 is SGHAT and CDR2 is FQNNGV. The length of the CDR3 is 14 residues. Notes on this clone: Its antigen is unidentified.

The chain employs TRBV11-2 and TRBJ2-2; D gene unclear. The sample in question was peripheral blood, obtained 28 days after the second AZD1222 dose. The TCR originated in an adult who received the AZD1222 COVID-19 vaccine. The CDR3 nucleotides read TGTGCCAGCAGCTTAGTGTATAATACCGGGGAGCTGTTTTTT. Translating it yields CASSLVYNTGELFF. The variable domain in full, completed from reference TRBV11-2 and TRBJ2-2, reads EAGVAQSPRYKIIEKRQSVAFWCNPISGHATLYWYQQILGQGPKLLIQFQNNGVVDDSQLPKDRFSAERLKGVDSTLKIQPAKLEDSAVYLCASSLVYNTGELFFGEGSRLTVL.